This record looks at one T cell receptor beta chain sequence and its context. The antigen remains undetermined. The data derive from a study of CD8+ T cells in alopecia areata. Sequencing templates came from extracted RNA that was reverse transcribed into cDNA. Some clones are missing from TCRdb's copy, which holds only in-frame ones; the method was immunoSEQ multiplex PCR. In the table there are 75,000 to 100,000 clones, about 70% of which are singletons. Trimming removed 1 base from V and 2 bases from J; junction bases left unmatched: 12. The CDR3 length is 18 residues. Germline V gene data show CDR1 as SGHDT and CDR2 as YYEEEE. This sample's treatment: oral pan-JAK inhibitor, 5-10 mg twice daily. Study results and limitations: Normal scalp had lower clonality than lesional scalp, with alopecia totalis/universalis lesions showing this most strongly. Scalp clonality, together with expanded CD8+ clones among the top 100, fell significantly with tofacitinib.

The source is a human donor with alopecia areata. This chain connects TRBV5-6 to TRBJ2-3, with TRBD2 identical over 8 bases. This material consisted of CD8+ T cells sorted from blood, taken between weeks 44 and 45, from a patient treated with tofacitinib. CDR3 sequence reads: CASSLPRLGRGDTDTQYF. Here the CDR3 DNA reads TGTGCCAGCAGCTTGCCCCGTCTCGGGCGGGGGGACACAGATACGCAGTATTTT. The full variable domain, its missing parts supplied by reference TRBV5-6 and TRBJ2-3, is DAGVTQSPTHLIKTRGQQVTLRCSPKSGHDTVSWYQQALGQGPQFIFQYYEEEERQRGNFPDRFSGHQFPNYSSELNVNALLLGDSALYLCASSLPRLGRGDTDTQYFGPGTRLTVL.